The 24 T cell receptor beta chains given below trace back to one sample, sequenced in a study of T cell responses to AZD1222 COVID-19 vaccine. Clones were read by immunoSEQ multiplex PCR, and TCRdb kept only the in-frame ones, dropping some. This table has more than 80,000 clones, over 75% appearing once. This specimen was peripheral blood, taken on day 0 of AZD1222 vaccination. These receptors all come from an adult in good health.

The chain combines TRBV21-1 with TRBJ1-5; the table's D call TRBD1 went unverified against the DNA. TRBV21-1 is reported as a pseudogene. The CDR3 consists of 16 residues. CDR3 in DNA: TGTGCCAGCAGCAAAGTGACGACAGGGGTAGGTCAGCCCCAGCATTTT. It codes for CASSKVTTGVGQPQHF.

The chain joins TRBV6-2 or TRBV6-3 to TRBJ1-5; D possibly corresponds to TRBD1 (6 bases). The CDR3 runs 16 residues. V was shortened by 2 bases and J by 5 bases, with 16 bases between the two germline ends. From germline, CDR1 is MNHEY and CDR2 SVGEGT. In DNA, the CDR3 is TGTGCCAGCAGTTACGGGCACAGGGTTCTGGATCAGCCCCAGCATTTT. Its protein is CASSYGHRVLDQPQHF.

The V gene is TRBV11-1, the J gene TRBJ1-4; perhaps TRBD1 as D (6 bases). Trimming cost V 5 bases and J 10 bases, with 17 bases left between them. CDR3 length: 14 residues. Germline assignment: CDR1 SGHAT and CDR2 FQDESV (reference sequence). The chain's CDR3 is CASSPNRERGKLFF. The CDR3 region has the DNA TGTGCCAGCAGCCCCAACAGGGAACGAGGAAAACTGTTTTTT. The full variable domain, completed using reference TRBV11-1 and TRBJ1-4, is EAEVAQSPRYKITEKSQAVAFWCDPISGHATLYWYRQILGQGPELLVQFQDESVVDDSQLPKDRFSAERLKGVDSTLKIQPAELGDSAMYLCASSPNRERGKLFFGSGTQLSVL.

V usage is TRBV3-1 (or the pseudogene TRBV3-2) and J usage is TRBJ2-7; TRBD1 aligns across 7 bases. The J segment lost 0 bases and the V segment lost 6 bases, leaving 5 bases of the junction unmatched. The CDR3 is 14 residues long. CDR1 is LGHDT and CDR2 is YNNKEL in the germline V gene (reference sequence). CDR3 sequence: CASRATGLSYEQYF. The CDR3 nucleotides read TGTGCCAGCAGAGCGACAGGGCTCTCCTACGAGCAGTACTTC.

This chain uses TRBV7-9 with TRBJ2-7; 9 bases map to TRBD1. Germline assignment: CDR1 SEHNR and CDR2 FQNEAQ (reference sequence). This CDR3 region has 17 residues. V lost 1 base, J lost 0 bases, and 7 bases stayed unmatched. This CDR3 is CASSLDRTGASSYEQYF. The CDR3 nucleotides are TGTGCCAGCAGCTTAGATAGGACAGGGGCGAGCTCCTACGAGCAGTACTTC.

The chain joins TRBV9 to TRBJ2-2; TRBD2 matches 12 bases. The germline gives CDR1 SGDLS, CDR2 YYNGEE. CDR3 length: 18 amino acids. The junction had 8 bases not matched to a gene; V was cut back by 2 bases and J by 3 bases. The CDR3 bases are TGTGCCAGCAGCGTCCAAGCCACTAGCGGGAGGTACACCGGGGAGCTGTTTTTT. This translates into CASSVQATSGRYTGELFF.

The rearrangement joins TRBV4-2 to TRBJ1-5, with D hard to call. V was pared by 1 base and J by 2 bases, with 6 bases between. The germline gives CDR1 LGHNA, CDR2 YNFKEQ. The CDR3 covers 14 residues. This CDR3 reads CASSQGYGNQPQHF. In DNA, the CDR3 is TGTGCCAGCAGCCAAGGGTACGGCAATCAGCCCCAGCATTTT.

The rearrangement links TRBV19 to TRBJ1-5, with 8 bases aligning to TRBD1. With V trimmed by 1 base and J by 6 bases, 8 bases remained unmatched. This CDR3 has 16 amino acids. Germline CDR1 LNHDA, CDR2 SQIVND (reference sequence). This CDR3 reads CASSIGRAGGAQPQHF. CDR3 nucleotide sequence: TGTGCCAGTAGTATAGGGAGGGCAGGGGGCGCTCAGCCCCAGCATTTT. Supplemented by reference TRBV19 and TRBJ1-5, the full variable domain reads DGGITQSPKYLFRKEGQNVTLSCEQNLNHDAMYWYRQDPGQGLRLIYYSQIVNDFQKGDIAEGYSVSREKKESFPLTVTSAQKNPTAFYLCASSIGRAGGAQPQHFGDGTRLSIL.

The J gene is TRBJ2-7, the V gene TRBV7-8; TRBD1 or TRBD2 may be the D gene (6 bases each). V gave up 5 bases and J gave up 3 bases, with 14 bases separating them. The CDR3 is 14 amino acids. Germline V lookup: CDR1 SGHVS, CDR2 FQNEAQ. The CDR3 sequence: CASSQGMGGYEQYF. Written as DNA, the CDR3 is TGTGCCAGCAGCCAGGGGATGGGGGGCTACGAGCAGTACTTC. Looking up the rest from reference TRBV7-8 and TRBJ2-7 gives the full variable domain: GAGVSQSPRYKVAKRGQDVALRCDPISGHVSLFWYQQALGQGPEFLTYFQNEAQLDKSGLPSDRFFAERPEGSVSTLKIQRTQQEDSAVYLCASSQGMGGYEQYFGPGTRLTVT.

The chain links TRBV5-1 to TRBJ1-2; TRBD1 is a possible D gene (5 bases). The germline V gene encodes CDR1 SGHRS and CDR2 YFSETQ. The CDR3 is 19 amino acids. V lost 3 bases and J 2 bases, leaving 26 bases between the germline ends. The chain's CDR3 is CASSSEIANADRVNYGYTF. The CDR3 bases are TGCGCCAGCAGCTCCGAGATAGCCAATGCTGACAGAGTCAACTATGGCTACACCTTC.

The gene calls are TRBV4-3 and TRBJ1-4; 7 bases map to TRBD1. After removal of 0 bases from V and 3 bases from J, the junction contained 10 bases not matched to a gene. CDR3 size: 18 residues. Per the germline V gene, CDR1 is LGHNA and CDR2 is YSLEER. CDR3 loop: CASSQDYPRGSANEKLFF. CDR3 coding DNA: TGCGCCAGCAGCCAAGACTACCCCAGGGGGTCCGCTAATGAAAAACTGTTTTTT.

This clone appeared a few times. The chain links TRBV2 to TRBJ2-1, with D hard to call. Trimming removed 2 bases from V and 4 bases from J, with 0 bases in between. The CDR3 extends over 11 amino acids. CDR1 SNHLY and CDR2 FYNNEI come from the germline V gene. The CDR3 here is CASSEYNEQFF. CDR3 coding DNA: TGTGCCAGCAGTGAATACAATGAGCAGTTCTTC. The full variable domain, rest sourced from reference TRBV2 and TRBJ2-1, is EPEVTQTPSHQVTQMGQEVILRCVPISNHLYFYWYRQILGQKVEFLVSFYNNEISEKSEIFDDQFSVERPDGSNFTLKIRSTKLEDSAMYFCASSEYNEQFFGPGTRLTVL.

The chain uses TRBV28 and TRBJ1-2, with D perhaps TRBD1 (5 bases). In germline, CDR1 is MDHEN, CDR2 SYDVKM. V lost 6 bases to trimming and J lost 4 bases, with 12 bases between them. This CDR3 is built from 13 residues. CDR3 loop: CASSSGQPYGYTF. The CDR3 DNA follows: TGTGCCAGCAGCTCGGGGCAACCCTATGGCTACACCTTC.

The rearrangement uses TRBV2 and TRBJ2-1; D ambiguous. V lost 3 bases and J lost 3, with 3 bases in between. This CDR3 spans 12 amino acids. Germline CDR1 is SNHLY and CDR2 is FYNNEI. The CDR3 spells CASSDVYNEQFF. For the CDR3, the DNA is TGTGCCAGCAGTGATGTCTACAATGAGCAGTTCTTC. Full variable domain (rest looked up from reference TRBV2 and TRBJ2-1): EPEVTQTPSHQVTQMGQEVILRCVPISNHLYFYWYRQILGQKVEFLVSFYNNEISEKSEIFDDQFSVERPDGSNFTLKIRSTKLEDSAMYFCASSDVYNEQFFGPGTRLTVL.

The chain joins TRBV5-4 to TRBJ2-1; 9 bases fit TRBD2. From germline, CDR1 is SGHNT and CDR2 YYREEE (reference sequence). V gave up 2 bases and J gave up 6 bases; unmatched junction bases: 6. The CDR3 is made up of 15 amino acids. The DNA of the CDR3 is TGTGCCAGCAGCTTCCGACTAGCGGACCGCAATGAGCAGTTCTTC. It translates to CASSFRLADRNEQFF.

CDR3 in amino acids: CASSPRQGDGNTIYF. CDR3 DNA sequence: TGTGCCAGCTCACCAAGACAGGGGGACGGAAACACCATATATTTT. This sequence joins TRBV18 and TRBJ1-3, with 9 nucleotides matching TRBD1. Germline CDR1 and CDR2: KGHSH and LQKENI. Germline trimming cut 2 bases from V and 4 bases from J; bases unmatched to any gene: 3. This CDR3 is built from 15 residues.

The V gene is TRBV3-1 (or the pseudogene TRBV3-2), the J gene TRBJ2-4, with TRBD2 matching 10 bases. CDR1 and CDR2 from the germline V gene are LGHDT and YNNKEL (reference sequence). The length of the CDR3 is 17 residues. V shed 1 base and J 6 bases; nucleotides not matched to a gene: 9. The CDR3 nucleotides are TGTGCCAGCAGCCAAGCTTTGGCTAGCGGGAGAGGAAACATTCAGTACTTC. Its translation is CASSQALASGRGNIQYF.

The V gene is TRBV29-1, the J gene TRBJ2-7, with D hard to call. The V gene's germline CDR1 is SQVTM and CDR2 ANQGSEA. The CDR3 loop spans 12 amino acids. V lost 1 base and J 3 bases, leaving 7 bases between the germline ends. The CDR3 nucleotides read TGCAGCGTTGAAGTACAGAGCTACGAGCAGTACTTC. Translation: CSVEVQSYEQYF.

The CDR3 loop reads CASSPAGTSPYNEQFF. For the CDR3, the DNA is TGTGCCAGCAGCCCCGCAGGGACTAGCCCCTACAATGAGCAGTTCTTC. This chain uses TRBV7-3 with TRBJ2-1; 9 bases map to TRBD2. Trimming cost V 5 bases and J 2 bases; bases outside gene matches: 7. This CDR3 spans 16 amino acids. In germline, CDR1 is SGHTA, CDR2 FQGTGA.

This chain uses TRBV3-1 (or the pseudogene TRBV3-2) with TRBJ1-4, with a tentative D call TRBD1 (5 bases). Germline values: CDR1 LGHDT, CDR2 YNNKEL (reference sequence). Trimming shortened V by 1 base and J by 4 bases, and 13 bases separated the two germline ends. The CDR3 runs 16 residues. The CDR3 DNA reads as TGTGCCAGCAGCCAAGGCAAACTGGGGGGTAATGAAAAACTGTTTTTT. Its translation is CASSQGKLGGNEKLFF.

The chain uses TRBV24-1 and TRBJ2-3; the match to TRBD1 covers 7 bases. This CDR3 region has 12 residues. Germline values: CDR1 KGHDR, CDR2 SFDVKD. V gave up 7 bases and J gave up 7 bases; unmatched junction bases: 4. CDR3 sequence (DNA): TGTGCCACCAGCCGACAGGGTTATACGCAGTATTTT. Translating gives CATSRQGYTQYF.

V gene TRBV11-1 combines with J gene TRBJ2-1, with a tentative D call TRBD1 (5 bases). Trimming left V 4 bases short and J 5 bases short, with 18 bases between. The CDR3 sequence is 16 residues long. Germline V gene lookup returns CDR1 SGHAT and CDR2 FQDESV (reference sequence). The CDR3 loop reads CASSWSRDSLNNEQFF. CDR3 in DNA: TGTGCCAGCAGCTGGAGCCGAGACAGCCTAAACAATGAGCAGTTCTTC.

The rearrangement links TRBV15 to TRBJ2-2; D call uncertain. V was clipped by 5 bases and J by 8 bases, with 12 bases between them. The CDR3 has 13 amino acids. The germline gives CDR1 LNHNV, CDR2 YYDKDF (reference sequence). For the CDR3, the DNA is TGTGCCACCAGCCGGAAGGGTGTTGGGGAGCTGTTTTTT. Its translation: CATSRKGVGELFF.

The chain combines TRBV29-1 with TRBJ1-1; D is uncertain. The germline CDR1 and CDR2 sequences are SQVTM and ANQGSEA. With 6 bases removed from V and 11 bases from J, the gap between germline ends came to 13 bases. CDR3 length equals 10 residues. CDR3 DNA sequence: TGCAGCGTCTATCAATCTGGCGCTTTCTTT. It is translated as CSVYQSGAFF.